The clone carrying this T cell receptor beta chain ranks as medium-sized in terms of frequency. The target antigen is unknown. This entry is derived from a study of synovial regulatory T cells in juvenile arthritis. The wider study: One patient received methotrexate plus infliximab; one lacked treatment information.

This table comes from immunoSEQ multiplex PCR, and its TCRdb copy is limited to in-frame clones, with some not included. The repertoire table contains about 2,400 clones. CDR3 size: 19 residues. No DNA is recorded. CDR1 LGHNA and CDR2 YNFKEQ come from the germline V gene. Study-level results: CDR3 overlap with synovial Tregs was higher for iaTregs than other blood Tregs. Largely private between patients, iaTreg TCR repertoires showed partial overlap with synovial Teff and blood CPL repertoires.

Synovial fluid was collected with matched peripheral blood from each patient with active arthritis. The sequence was obtained from a donor between 2 and 35 years old with juvenile idiopathic arthritis. Sequencing input: Treg cells from the synovium. The chain uses TRBV4-2 and TRBJ2-7; the TCRdb call, TRBD2, lacks DNA for checking. The CDR3 spells CASSQDPHSQGGSSYEQYF.